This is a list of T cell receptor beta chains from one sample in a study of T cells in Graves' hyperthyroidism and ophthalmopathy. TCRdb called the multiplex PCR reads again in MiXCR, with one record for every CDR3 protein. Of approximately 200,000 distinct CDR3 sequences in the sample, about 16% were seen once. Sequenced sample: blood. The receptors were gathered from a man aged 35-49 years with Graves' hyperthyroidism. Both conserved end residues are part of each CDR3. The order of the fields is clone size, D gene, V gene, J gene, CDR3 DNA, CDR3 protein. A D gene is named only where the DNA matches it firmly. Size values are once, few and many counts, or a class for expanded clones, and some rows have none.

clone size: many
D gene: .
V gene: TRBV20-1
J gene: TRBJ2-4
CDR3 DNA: TGCAGTGCTGATTGGCTAGCCAAAAACATTCAGTACTTC
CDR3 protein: CSADWLAKNIQYF

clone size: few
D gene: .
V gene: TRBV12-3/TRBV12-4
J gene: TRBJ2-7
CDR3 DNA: TGTGCCAGCACCCCGTCCCCCTCCATACCTGACGAGCAGTACTTC
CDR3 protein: CASTPSPSIPDEQYF

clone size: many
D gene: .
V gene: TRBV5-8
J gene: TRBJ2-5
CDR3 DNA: TGTGCCAGCAGCCCCCAGGCGGCAAGAGAGACCCAGTACTTC
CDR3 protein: CASSPQAARETQYF

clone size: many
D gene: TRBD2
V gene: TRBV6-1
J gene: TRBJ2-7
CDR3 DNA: TGTGCCAGCAGTGAACTCGGGGGGAGGACCTACGAGCAGTACTTC
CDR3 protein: CASSELGGRTYEQYF

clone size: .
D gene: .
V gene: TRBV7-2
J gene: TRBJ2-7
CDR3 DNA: TGTGCCAGCAGCTTAGCTAGCAATATTGCCTACGAGCAGTACTTC
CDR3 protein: CASSLASNIAYEQYF

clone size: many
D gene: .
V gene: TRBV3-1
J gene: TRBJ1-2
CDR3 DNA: TGTGCCAGCAGCGAACAGAACTATGGCTACACCTTC
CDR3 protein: CASSEQNYGYTF

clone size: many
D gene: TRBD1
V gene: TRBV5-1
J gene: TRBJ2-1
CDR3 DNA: TGCGCCAGCAGCTTGGTTGAGGGACAGGGGGATGAGCAGTTCTTC
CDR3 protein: CASSLVEGQGDEQFF

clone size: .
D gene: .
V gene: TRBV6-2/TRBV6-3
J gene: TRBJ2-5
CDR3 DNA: TGTGCCAGCAGTGTTGGGACCCAGTACTTC
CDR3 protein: CASSVGTQYF

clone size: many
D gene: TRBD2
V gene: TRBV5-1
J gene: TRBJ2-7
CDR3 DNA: TGCGCCAGCAGCGCGGGACTAGCGGGGGGGTCCCACGAGCAGTACTTC
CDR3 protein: CASSAGLAGGSHEQYF

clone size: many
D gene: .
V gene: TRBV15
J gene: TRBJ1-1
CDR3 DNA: TGTGCCACCAGCAGAGAAGCCGGCCGGAACACTGAAGCTTTCTTT
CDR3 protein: CATSREAGRNTEAFF

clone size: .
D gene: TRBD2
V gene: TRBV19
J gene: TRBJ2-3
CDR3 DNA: TGTGCCAGTAGTTCAAACCCTACTAGCGTAAGCACAGATACGCAGTATTTT
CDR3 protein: CASSSNPTSVSTDTQYF

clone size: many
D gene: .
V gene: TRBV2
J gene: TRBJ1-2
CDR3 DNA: TGTGCCAGCAGTGAAAGGGCCGGGATCATCTATGGCTACACCTTC
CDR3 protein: CASSERAGIIYGYTF

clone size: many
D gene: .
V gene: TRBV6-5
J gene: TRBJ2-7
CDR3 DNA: TGTGCCAGCAGTTACTCGCCCGGGGCCGGGTACGAGCAGTACTTC
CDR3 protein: CASSYSPGAGYEQYF

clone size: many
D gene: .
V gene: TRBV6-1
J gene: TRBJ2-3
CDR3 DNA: TGTGCCAGCAGTAGTGGCGCAGGGTTTACAGATACGCAGTATTTT
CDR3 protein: CASSSGAGFTDTQYF

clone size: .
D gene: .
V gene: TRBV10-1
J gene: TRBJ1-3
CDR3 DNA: TGCGCCAGCGGCCCGGGGGGCGCGGGAAACACCATATATTTT
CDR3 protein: CASGPGGAGNTIYF

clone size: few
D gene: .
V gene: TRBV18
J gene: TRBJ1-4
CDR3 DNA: TGTGCCAGCTCACCGACGGTTTTTGCAACTAATGAAAAACTGTTTTTT
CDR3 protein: CASSPTVFATNEKLFF

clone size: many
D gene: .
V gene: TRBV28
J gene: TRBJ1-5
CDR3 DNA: TGTGCCAGCAGTTCCCGACGGAATAATCAGCCCCAGCATTTT
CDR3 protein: CASSSRRNNQPQHF

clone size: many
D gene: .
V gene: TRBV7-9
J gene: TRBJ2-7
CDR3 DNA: TGTGCCAGCAGCTTACCGGTCAGCTCCTACGAGCAGTACTTC
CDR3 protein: CASSLPVSSYEQYF

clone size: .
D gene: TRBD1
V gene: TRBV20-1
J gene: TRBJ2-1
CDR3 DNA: TGCAGTGCTCTGACAGGGAGAAACAATGAGCAGTTCTTC
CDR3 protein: CSALTGRNNEQFF

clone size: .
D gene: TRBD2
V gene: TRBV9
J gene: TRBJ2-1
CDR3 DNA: TGTGCCAGCAGCATAAGCGGGGGGGCTCGCAATGAGCAGTTCTTC
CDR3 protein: CASSISGGARNEQFF

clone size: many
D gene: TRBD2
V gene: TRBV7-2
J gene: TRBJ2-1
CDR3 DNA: TGTGCCAGCAGCTTAAGGCGGGGGGGCCGAAACAATGAGCAGTTCTTC
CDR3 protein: CASSLRRGGRNNEQFF

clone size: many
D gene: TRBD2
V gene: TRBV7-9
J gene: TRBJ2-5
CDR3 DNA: TGTGCCAGCAGCTTATTGCGGGGGGGCGGAATCCAAGAGACCCAGTACTTC
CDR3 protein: CASSLLRGGGIQETQYF

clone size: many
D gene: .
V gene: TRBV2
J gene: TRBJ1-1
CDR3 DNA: TGTGCCAGCAGACAACCCCTCCCGGGCGGGCGAACTGAAGCTTTCTTT
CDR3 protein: CASRQPLPGGRTEAFF

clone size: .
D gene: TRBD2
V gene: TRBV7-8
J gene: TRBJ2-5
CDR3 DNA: TGTGCCAGCAGCTTAGATAGCGGGATAGGGGAGACCCAGTACTTC
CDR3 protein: CASSLDSGIGETQYF

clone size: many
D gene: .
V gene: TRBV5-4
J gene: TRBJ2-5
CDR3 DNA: TGTGCCAGCAGTGGGCCCGGGTTCCAAGAGACCCAGTACTTC
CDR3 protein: CASSGPGFQETQYF

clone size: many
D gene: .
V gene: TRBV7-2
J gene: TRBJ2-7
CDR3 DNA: TGTGCCAGCAGCGTACGGGACACAACCTACGAGCAGTACTTC
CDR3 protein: CASSVRDTTYEQYF

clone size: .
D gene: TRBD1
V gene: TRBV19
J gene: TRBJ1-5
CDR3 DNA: TGTGCCAGTAGTATCGCAGGGGGCGGGCGTCAGCCCCAGCATTTT
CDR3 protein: CASSIAGGGRQPQHF

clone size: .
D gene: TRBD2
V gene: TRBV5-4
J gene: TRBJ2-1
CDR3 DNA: TGTGCCAGCAGCACACCAGCGGGGGGGTCCTACAATGAGCAGTTCTTC
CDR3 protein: CASSTPAGGSYNEQFF

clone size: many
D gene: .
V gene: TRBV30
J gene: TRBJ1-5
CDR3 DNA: TGTGCCTGGAGTGTACATTCCCCTAGCAATCAGCCCCAGCATTTT
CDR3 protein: CAWSVHSPSNQPQHF

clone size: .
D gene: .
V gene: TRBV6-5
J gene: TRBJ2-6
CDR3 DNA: TGTGCCAGCAGTTACCCAAGACGGCTATCTGGGGCCAACGTCCTGACTTTC
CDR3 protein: CASSYPRRLSGANVLTF

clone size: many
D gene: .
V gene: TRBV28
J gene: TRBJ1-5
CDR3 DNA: TGTGCCAGCAACTCACGGACTCCTGGGAGCAATCAGCCCCAGCATTTT
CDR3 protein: CASNSRTPGSNQPQHF

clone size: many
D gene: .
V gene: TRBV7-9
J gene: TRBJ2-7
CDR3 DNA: TGTGCCAGCAGCTCCAGGGAGAAATACGAGCAGTACTTC
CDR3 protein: CASSSREKYEQYF

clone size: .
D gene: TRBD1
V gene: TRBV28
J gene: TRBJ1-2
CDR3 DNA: TGTGCCAGCAGCCTAACCGACAGGGGCACTAAAAGCTACACCTTC
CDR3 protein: CASSLTDRGTKSYTF